This TCR beta chain was retrieved from a study of T cell repertoires in cytomegalovirus infection. TCRdb re-derived calls from the reads in MiXCR, one entry per CDR3 protein. Of fewer than 550,000 distinct CDR3 sequences in the sample, roughly 31% were seen once. Trimming took 6 bases from V and 9 from J, leaving 13 bases between them. The CDR3 covers 12 residues. Germline V gene sequence: CDR1 MNHGY, CDR2 SAAAGT. The chain recombines TRBV6-8 with TRBJ2-3; D call uncertain. The sequencing sample was made of PBMCs. This TCR came from a human donor in good health (CMV status not recorded). Some clones in this sample may be carry-over from other donors' samples. CDR3 coding DNA: TGTGCCAGCAGCCTCACCGGCGCCACGCAGTATTTT. Protein sequence: CASSLTGATQYF.